A selection of T cell receptor beta chains follows, all from one sample in a study of T cell responses to AZD1222 COVID-19 vaccine. Sequencing used immunoSEQ multiplex PCR; TCRdb keeps in-frame clones, though not all of them. The sample lists tens of thousands of clones; about 83% were seen once. Sequencing was performed on peripheral blood, taken on day 0 of AZD1222 vaccination. The receptors were gathered from an adult in good health. Each CDR3 is given without its conserved first and last residue. Each record gives: J gene, V gene, CDR3 protein.

TRBJ1-6 | TRBV19 | ASSIKGSSYNSPLH
TRBJ1-2 | TRBV7-2 | ASIQGDRGYSGYT
TRBJ2-1 | TRBV9 | ASSVRDRTYNEQF
TRBJ2-2 | TRBV4-2 | ASSQDPGTAYANTGELF
TRBJ1-6 | TRBV6-4 | ASSETSGPGNSPLH
TRBJ2-1 | TRBV7-9 | ASSLGLAGTYNEQF
TRBJ2-1 | TRBV15 | ATSRVYNEQF
TRBJ2-2 | TRBV18 | ASASPSGPNTGELF
TRBJ2-2 | TRBV29-1 | SVDGNTGELF
TRBJ1-4 | TRBV9 | ASSATGSGEKLF